These 22 T cell receptor beta chains were sequenced from one sample in a study of blood T cell repertoires in COVID-19. Only in-frame clones appear in the TCRdb table, and some are missing; sequencing was by immunoSEQ multiplex PCR. This sample has about 160,000 clones; 80% to 90% occur once, and the top ten carry 8% to 9%. Material for sequencing was peripheral blood. The receptors originated from a woman aged 60-70 years with COVID-19, enrolled during active disease.

The chain employs TRBV5-1 and TRBJ1-1, with 7 bases aligning to TRBD1. Germline V gives CDR1 SGHRS, CDR2 YFSETQ. The CDR3 spans 13 residues. V lost 6 bases to trimming and J lost 1 base; unmatched junction nucleotides: 3. The CDR3 here is CASKGQANTEAFF. The CDR3 DNA follows: TGCGCCAGCAAAGGACAGGCGAACACTGAAGCTTTCTTT.

The rearrangement joins TRBV29-1 to TRBJ1-2; TRBD1 matches at 8 bases. The V gene's germline CDR1 is SQVTM and CDR2 ANQGSEA. V shed 0 bases and J 4 bases; nucleotides not matched to a gene: 10. This CDR3 has 16 residues. The CDR3, as DNA: TGCAGCGTTGAAGAAGCCGGACAGGGCCGGGGCTATGGCTACACCTTC. Its translation is CSVEEAGQGRGYGYTF.

This clone occurred a few times. The chain has TRBV19 and TRBJ2-5, with D perhaps matching TRBD1 (5 bases). Germline V lookup: CDR1 LNHDA, CDR2 SQIVND (reference sequence). The CDR3 has 18 residues. The V and J ends lost 2 bases and 5 bases respectively, with 24 bases between them. Here the CDR3 DNA reads TGTGCCAGTAGTATAAAGGGGCGATGGTCTACACATGGGGAGACCCAGTACTTC. This codes for CASSIKGRWSTHGETQYF.

V gene TRBV4-1 combines with J gene TRBJ2-2, with TRBD1 matching over 8 bases. This CDR3 is 18 amino acids long. Germline V gene data show CDR1 as MGHRA and CDR2 as YSYEKL. Germline trimming cut 1 base from V and 5 bases from J; bases unmatched to any gene: 12. CDR3 region: CASSQAPPTGALTGELFF. The CDR3 DNA reads TGCGCCAGCAGCCAAGCCCCTCCGACAGGGGCCCTAACCGGGGAGCTGTTTTTT.

This chain connects TRBV6-5 to TRBJ1-2; the match to TRBD1 covers 7 bases. The V and J ends lost 0 bases and 2 bases, in that order; junction bases with no gene match: 3. Germline V lookup: CDR1 MNHEY, CDR2 SVGAGI. CDR3 length: 15 amino acids. CDR3 nucleotides: TGTGCCAGCAGTTACTCGGGACAGAGGAACTATGGCTACACCTTC. This gives the protein CASSYSGQRNYGYTF.

The V call is TRBV7-3, the J call TRBJ2-1; TRBD2 matches at 13 bases. CDR3 length equals 16 residues. The V segment lost 5 bases and the J segment 5 bases; nucleotides outside the gene matches: 6. Germline CDR1 SGHTA, CDR2 FQGTGA. In DNA, the CDR3 is TGTGCCAGCAGCCTGGCGGGGACTAGCGGGAACAATGAGCAGTTCTTC. Amino acids: CASSLAGTSGNNEQFF.

This clone was seen only a few times. The chain employs TRBV6-1 and TRBJ1-5; weak D call: TRBD1 (5 bases). Looked up from germline, CDR1 is MNHNS and CDR2 is SASEGT. Trimming removed 2 bases at V and 4 bases at J, with 12 bases between. This CDR3 comprises 15 residues. Written as DNA, the CDR3 is TGTGCCAGCAGTGAAAACCGGGGGAGGAATCAGCCCCAGCATTTT. This gives the protein CASSENRGRNQPQHF.

The chain is built from TRBV11-2 and TRBJ2-5, with 13 bases identical to TRBD2. Germline CDR1 is SGHAT and CDR2 is FQNNGV. This CDR3 spans 16 amino acids. V shed 5 bases, J shed 4 bases, and the junction held 7 bases outside the gene matches. CDR3 protein: CASSGGLAGEGETQYF. The CDR3, as DNA: TGTGCCAGCAGCGGAGGACTAGCGGGAGAGGGAGAGACCCAGTACTTC.

The chain is built from TRBV2 and TRBJ1-2, with D possibly matching TRBD1 (5 bases). Per germline, CDR1 SNHLY and CDR2 FYNNEI. V dropped 8 bases and J dropped 1 base, with 8 bases sitting between them. The CDR3 is 12 amino acids. CDR3 amino acids: CASRRGNYGYTF. The CDR3 DNA follows: TGTGCCAGCCGGAGGGGTAACTATGGCTACACCTTC.

The chain combines TRBV30 with TRBJ1-1; D is perhaps TRBD1 (5 bases). Germline V gene data show CDR1 as GTSNPN and CDR2 as SVGIG (reference sequence). The CDR3 runs to 11 residues. The CDR3 here is CAGAHWTEAFF. The CDR3 DNA sequence: TGTGCAGGGGCTCATTGGACTGAAGCTTTCTTT.

The chain carries TRBV11-2 and TRBJ1-2; D call uncertain. V was trimmed by 1 base and J by 4 bases, leaving 10 bases between them. From germline, CDR1 is SGHAT and CDR2 FQNNGV. The CDR3 has 14 residues. The CDR3 DNA follows: TGTGCCAGCAGCTTAGGTGGTGCGGCCTATGGCTACACCTTC. It translates to CASSLGGAAYGYTF.

The chain is built from TRBV9 and TRBJ2-2, with a tentative D call TRBD1 (6 bases). V was shortened by 3 bases and J by 3 bases, with 12 bases between the two germline ends. Per the germline V gene, CDR1 is SGDLS and CDR2 is YYNGEE. The CDR3 runs to 15 residues. CDR3 sequence: CASSAWAGDTGELFF. CDR3 DNA sequence: TGTGCCAGCAGCGCGTGGGCAGGGGACACCGGGGAGCTGTTTTTT.

The J gene is TRBJ1-1, the V gene TRBV7-3; 10 nucleotides agree with TRBD1. This CDR3 is built from 14 residues. The V gene's germline CDR1 is SGHTA and CDR2 FQGTGA. Trimming removed 5 bases from V and 5 bases from J; junction bases left unmatched: 5. In nucleotides, the CDR3 is TGTGCCAGCAGCCGGACAGGGGGAAATACTGAAGCTTTCTTT. Residues: CASSRTGGNTEAFF.

V and J are TRBV5-1 and TRBJ1-6; D may be TRBD1 (6 bases). The CDR3 contains 15 residues. The V end lost 0 bases, the J end lost 9 bases, and 13 bases lay between the germline ends. Germline CDR1 SGHRS, CDR2 YFSETQ. This CDR3 reads CASSLDGQSTSPLHF. In DNA, the CDR3 is TGCGCCAGCAGCTTGGACGGACAGTCCACTTCACCCCTCCACTTT.

The chain joins TRBV18 to TRBJ1-1; no firm D call. This CDR3 has 14 residues. Germline V gene sequence: CDR1 KGHSH, CDR2 LQKENI. Trimming took 3 bases from V and 7 from J, leaving 15 bases between them. The CDR3 reads CASSPRQIEGEAFF. The CDR3 coding sequence is TGTGCCAGCTCACCGCGACAAATAGAGGGTGAAGCTTTCTTT.

This rearrangement joins TRBV7-9 to TRBJ1-1; TRBD1 matches at 7 bases. CDR3 length equals 16 residues. V was clipped by 5 bases and J by 1 base; unmatched bases: 10. The V gene's germline CDR1 is SEHNR and CDR2 FQNEAQ (reference sequence). The CDR3 DNA reads as TGTGCCAGCAGCATCTACCGACAGGGAGGGAACACTGAAGCTTTCTTT. Protein sequence: CASSIYRQGGNTEAFF.

The CDR3 sequence is CASSLERASSYEQYF. In nucleotides, the CDR3 is TGTGCCAGCAGTTTGGAGCGCGCCAGCTCCTACGAGCAGTACTTC. The rearrangement links TRBV6-5 to TRBJ2-7; D is unresolved. This CDR3 is built from 15 residues. Trimming cost V 4 bases and J 0 bases, with 13 bases left between them. CDR1 is MNHEY and CDR2 is SVGAGI in the germline V gene.

The chain is built from TRBV11-2 and TRBJ2-5, with 8 bases lining up with TRBD2. The germline gives CDR1 SGHAT, CDR2 FQNNGV. Losses at the gene ends were 5 bases for V and 3 bases for J; bases not matched to a gene: 8. This CDR3 has 15 residues. The CDR3 protein is CASSGASGRKETQYF. CDR3 bases: TGTGCCAGCAGCGGTGCGAGCGGGAGAAAAGAGACCCAGTACTTC.

This chain uses TRBV3-1 (or the pseudogene TRBV3-2) with TRBJ1-2; D unresolved. CDR1 LGHDT and CDR2 YNNKEL come from the germline V gene (reference sequence). V gave up 0 bases and J gave up 7 bases, with 6 bases separating them. The length of the CDR3 is 12 residues. CDR3: CASSQDLAGYTF. The CDR3 DNA follows: TGTGCCAGCAGCCAAGATCTGGCTGGCTACACCTTC.

The genes are TRBV18 and TRBJ2-7; 14 bases match TRBD2. The CDR3 has 16 amino acids. The V segment lost 3 bases and the J segment 6 bases; nucleotides outside the gene matches: 7. CDR1 and CDR2 from the germline V gene are KGHSH and LQKENI. DNA of the CDR3: TGTGCCAGCTCACCGCAGGGGACTAGCGGGAGTGGCGAGCAGTACTTC. It encodes CASSPQGTSGSGEQYF. Supplemented by reference TRBV18 and TRBJ2-7, the full variable domain reads NAGVMQNPRHLVRRRGQEARLRCSPMKGHSHVYWYRQLPEEGLKFMVYLQKENIIDESGMPKERFSAEFPKEGPSILRIQQVVRGDSAAYFCASSPQGTSGSGEQYFGPGTRLTVT.

This clone has just a few counts. V and J are TRBV6-2 or TRBV6-3 and TRBJ1-2; D not certain. Deletions cut 2 bases from V and 8 bases from J, with 15 bases between. Germline loops: CDR1 MNHEY, CDR2 SVGEGT. This CDR3 contains 14 residues. The CDR3 is CASSYAGSLGGYTF. In nucleotides, the CDR3 is TGTGCCAGCAGTTACGCCGGGAGCCTGGGGGGCTACACCTTC.

The V gene is TRBV19, the J gene TRBJ1-1; weak D call: TRBD1 (6 bases). Trimming cost V 5 bases and J 3 bases, with 13 bases left between them. Germline-derived CDR1 and CDR2 are LNHDA and SQIVND (reference sequence). The CDR3 extends over 14 amino acids. The DNA of the CDR3 is TGTGCCAGTAGTTACCAAGGGGGGGACACTGAAGCTTTCTTT. Encoded protein: CASSYQGGDTEAFF.